This T cell receptor beta chain is from a study of T-cell memory formation after mild COVID-19 (dated by TCRdb to the early 2020s). Turning to the overall study: TCR sequence clusters from the two donors were largely donor specific. T-cell clones expanding and contracting after mild COVID-19 in two donors were tracked by longitudinal TCRalpha and TCRbeta repertoire sequencing. The cohort comprised two young, previously healthy adult volunteers, one female and one male. On the study overall, not on this receptor specifically: The study covered only a couple of mild cases, and larger cohorts including severe cases with pre-infection samples were considered necessary. The detection of some responding clones in pre-infection memory suggests that pre-existing cross-reactive memory T cells joined the SARS-CoV-2 response. Contracting CD4+ clones were found mainly in CM and EM memory subsets, while CD8+ clones were enriched in EMRA. Whether the second-wave clones peaking on day 37 were SARS-CoV-2 specific was not confirmed. Clones that contracted from day 15 to 85 showed balanced CD4/CD8 phenotypes, whereas a second wave of clones that expanded from day 15 to 37 leaned towards CD4+.

PBMCs were isolated by Ficoll-Paque density gradient centrifugation. Concerning this clonotype itself: Its target antigen remains unknown. Base qualities are missing; no much larger clone stands one base away.

From cysteine to phenylalanine, the CDR3 is 14 amino acids long. Kept here is only the CDR3 DNA, which spans 42 bases and is read in frame from base 1. The germline V gene supplies CDR1 MNHEY and CDR2 SVGAGI. Trimmed from V: 6 bases; trimmed from J: 4 bases; junction bases lacking a gene match: 6. Sequencing used an Illumina NovaSeq 6000. TCRalpha and TCRbeta cDNA libraries were constructed by 5'RACE with constant-segment primers, with sample barcodes and unique molecular identifiers being introduced. Trizol reagent was used to extract RNA from every sample. Libraries were amplified in two PCR steps, with a second sample barcode and Illumina TruSeq adapters added in the second step. Sequencing of libraries was performed on an Illumina NovaSeq with 2 x 150 bp paired-end reads. As for how the authors treated the data: With migec v1.2.7, reads were demultiplexed and then collapsed into UMI-guided consensus sequences. Using mixcr v2.1.11, UMI consensuses were aligned to TRA and TRB V and J templates and then assembled into clonotypes. Clonotypes were classified as expanded or contracted when called significant by both edgeR and NoisET, with noise models trained on biological replicates. For edgeR calls, the thresholds were a false discovery rate-adjusted p below 0.01 and a log2 fold-change of 1. PCA with hierarchical clustering of max-normalized trajectories of the 1000 most abundant clonotypes was used as exploratory dynamics analysis. The CD4 or CD8 phenotype of responding clones was assigned using the separately sequenced CD4+ and CD8+ repertoires. Through fastp at Q25 and MiXCR, TCRdb rebuilt clones from the public reads, retaining in-frame beta chains. Here each entry gathers all rows of one CDR3 protein and keeps the most common genes and DNA. The V and J calls were determined by TCRdb, not by the authors. The sample includes more than 150,000 distinct CDR3 sequences, with 15% to 20% observed a single time. 3.9% of the sample belongs to the ten largest clones.

Sequencing was performed on PBMCs or a T cell subset sorted from them (not recorded which). The V and J genes are TRBV6-5 and TRBJ2-3, and TRBD2 matches 8 of the central bases. The origin of this receptor is a man younger than 30 who had mild COVID-19 (a few samples of this study predate the infection). The sample titles of this study are shuffled in the database, so cell type and time point are left out; the donor was told from shared clones. The CDR3 region: CASSGGGSADTQYF. The base sequence is TGTGCCAGCAGCGGCGGGGGGAGCGCAGATACGCAGTATTTT.